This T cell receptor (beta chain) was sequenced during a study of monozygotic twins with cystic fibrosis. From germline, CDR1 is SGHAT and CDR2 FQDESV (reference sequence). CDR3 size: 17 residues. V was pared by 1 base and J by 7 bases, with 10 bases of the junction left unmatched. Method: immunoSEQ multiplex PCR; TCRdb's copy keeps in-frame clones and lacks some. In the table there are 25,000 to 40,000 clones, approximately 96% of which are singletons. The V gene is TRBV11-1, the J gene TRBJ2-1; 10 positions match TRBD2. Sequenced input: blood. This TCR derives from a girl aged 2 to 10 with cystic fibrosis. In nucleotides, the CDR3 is TGTGCCAGCAGCTTAGGGGTCGCAGCGGGAGGGCCGAATGAGCAGTTCTTC. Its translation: CASSLGVAAGGPNEQFF.